This is a list of T cell receptor beta chains from one sample in a study of cytomegalovirus exposure and HLA in healthy donors. Some clones are missing from TCRdb's copy, which holds only in-frame ones; the method was immunoSEQ multiplex PCR. The sample shows approximately 65,000 clones, about 95% of them seen only once. Sequenced input: PBMCs. These receptors all stem from a woman between 18 and 30 years old in good health and CMV-seronegative. CDR3s include the opening cysteine and the closing phenylalanine or tryptophan. The D gene is left open where the match is weak. A row's size may be missing; if present it is once, few, many or a size class.

abundance: -
v_gene: TRBV19
d_gene: TRBD1
j_gene: TRBJ1-6
CDR3aa: CASSTTGGAVNSPLHF
CDR3nt: TGTGCCAGTAGTACCACAGGGGGCGCCGTTAATTCACCCCTCCACTTT

abundance: few
v_gene: TRBV9
d_gene: TRBD2
j_gene: TRBJ2-7
CDR3aa: CASSASGLVGEQYF
CDR3nt: TGTGCCAGCAGCGCAAGCGGACTAGTTGGCGAGCAGTACTTC

abundance: -
v_gene: TRBV6-5
d_gene: -
j_gene: TRBJ2-3
CDR3aa: CASSPGVLDTQYF
CDR3nt: TGTGCCAGCAGTCCAGGGGTCCTAGATACGCAGTATTTT

abundance: once
v_gene: TRBV28
d_gene: TRBD2
j_gene: TRBJ2-7
CDR3aa: CASTRLTSGTYEQYF
CDR3nt: TGTGCCAGCACTCGGCTCACTAGCGGGACCTACGAGCAGTACTTC

abundance: -
v_gene: TRBV4-2
d_gene: TRBD2
j_gene: TRBJ2-2
CDR3aa: CASSQGVSGGASGELFF
CDR3nt: TGTGCCAGCAGCCAAGGAGTTAGCGGGGGGGCCAGCGGGGAGCTGTTTTTT

abundance: few
v_gene: TRBV9
d_gene: -
j_gene: TRBJ1-2
CDR3aa: CASSPRDSAAYGYTF
CDR3nt: TGTGCCAGCAGCCCCCGGGACTCCGCAGCCTATGGCTACACCTTC

abundance: -
v_gene: TRBV9
d_gene: TRBD2
j_gene: TRBJ2-2
CDR3aa: CASSEGGRANGELFF
CDR3nt: TGTGCCAGCAGCGAAGGCGGGAGGGCAAACGGGGAGCTGTTTTTT

abundance: -
v_gene: TRBV5-1
d_gene: -
j_gene: TRBJ1-6
CDR3aa: CASSPRVRSPLHF
CDR3nt: TGCGCCAGCAGCCCCAGGGTACGTTCACCCCTCCACTTT

abundance: -
v_gene: TRBV7-3
d_gene: -
j_gene: TRBJ2-1
CDR3aa: CASSLTSPDEQFF
CDR3nt: TGTGCCAGCAGCTTAACGTCCCCGGATGAGCAGTTCTTC

abundance: -
v_gene: TRBV28
d_gene: -
j_gene: TRBJ1-2
CDR3aa: CASSPRQFSNYGYTF
CDR3nt: TGTGCCAGCAGCCCCCGACAGTTCTCTAACTATGGCTACACCTTC

abundance: -
v_gene: TRBV10-2
d_gene: TRBD1
j_gene: TRBJ2-7
CDR3aa: CASSESTTGGEQYF
CDR3nt: TGCGCCAGCAGTGAGTCCACGACAGGGGGCGAGCAGTACTTC

abundance: -
v_gene: TRBV7-9
d_gene: TRBD1
j_gene: TRBJ1-2
CDR3aa: CASSSPGTGNYGYTF
CDR3nt: TGTGCCAGCAGCTCGCCTGGGACAGGGAACTATGGCTACACCTTC

abundance: -
v_gene: TRBV28
d_gene: TRBD2
j_gene: TRBJ2-1
CDR3aa: CASIRGGFPFF
CDR3nt: TGTGCCAGCATCCGGGGGGGGTTCCCGTTCTTC

abundance: -
v_gene: TRBV7-9
d_gene: TRBD1
j_gene: TRBJ2-7
CDR3aa: CASSSDREKYEQYF
CDR3nt: TGTGCCAGCAGCTCGGACAGGGAAAAGTACGAGCAGTACTTC

abundance: -
v_gene: TRBV7-2
d_gene: TRBD2
j_gene: TRBJ2-5
CDR3aa: CASSQPGGRQTQYF
CDR3nt: TGTGCCAGCAGTCAACCGGGAGGGCGGCAGACCCAGTACTTC

abundance: -
v_gene: TRBV6-6
d_gene: -
j_gene: TRBJ1-2
CDR3aa: CASSNQGLGGYTF
CDR3nt: TGTGCCAGCAGTAACCAGGGACTGGGGGGCTACACCTTC

abundance: -
v_gene: TRBV13
d_gene: -
j_gene: TRBJ1-2
CDR3aa: CASSGGENGYTF
CDR3nt: TGTGCCAGCAGCGGAGGGGAAAACGGCTACACCTTC

abundance: -
v_gene: TRBV11-2
d_gene: TRBD2
j_gene: TRBJ2-1
CDR3aa: CASSLLFGLGGNNEQFF
CDR3nt: TGTGCCAGCAGCTTACTGTTCGGGTTGGGGGGGAACAATGAGCAGTTCTTC

abundance: -
v_gene: TRBV28
d_gene: -
j_gene: TRBJ2-1
CDR3aa: CASSLQGHGFF
CDR3nt: TGTGCCAGCAGTTTGCAGGGGCATGGGTTCTTC

abundance: -
v_gene: TRBV19
d_gene: -
j_gene: TRBJ2-5
CDR3aa: CASSIVGQRETQYF
CDR3nt: TGTGCCAGTAGTATAGTGGGCCAAAGGGAGACCCAGTACTTC

abundance: -
v_gene: TRBV6-1
d_gene: -
j_gene: TRBJ2-2
CDR3aa: CASVRYSGELFF
CDR3nt: TGTGCCAGCGTACGTTATAGCGGGGAGCTGTTTTTT

abundance: -
v_gene: TRBV7-6
d_gene: TRBD1
j_gene: TRBJ2-7
CDR3aa: CASSPATDRGTYEQYF
CDR3nt: TGTGCCAGCAGCCCCGCTACGGACAGGGGGACCTACGAGCAGTACTTC

abundance: -
v_gene: TRBV7-9
d_gene: TRBD1
j_gene: TRBJ2-3
CDR3aa: CASSPGTGFADTQYF
CDR3nt: TGTGCCAGCAGCCCTGGGACAGGTTTTGCAGATACGCAGTATTTT

abundance: -
v_gene: TRBV30
d_gene: TRBD2
j_gene: TRBJ2-5
CDR3aa: CAWSGTSGGRAQETQYF
CDR3nt: TGTGCCTGGAGTGGTACTAGCGGGGGAAGAGCCCAAGAGACCCAGTACTTC

abundance: -
v_gene: TRBV11-2
d_gene: TRBD2
j_gene: TRBJ2-1
CDR3aa: CASSLAQRGTRGGNEQFF
CDR3nt: TGTGCCAGCAGCTTAGCTCAGCGGGGGACTAGAGGGGGCAATGAGCAGTTCTTC

abundance: -
v_gene: TRBV10-2
d_gene: TRBD1
j_gene: TRBJ1-5
CDR3aa: CASSAPTGAGVQPQHF
CDR3nt: TGCGCCAGCAGTGCCCCGACAGGGGCTGGGGTTCAGCCCCAGCATTTT

abundance: -
v_gene: TRBV7-2
d_gene: -
j_gene: TRBJ2-3
CDR3aa: CASSFGSGQDTQYF
CDR3nt: TGTGCCAGCAGCTTTGGGAGCGGCCAAGATACGCAGTATTTT

abundance: -
v_gene: TRBV19
d_gene: TRBD2
j_gene: TRBJ2-1
CDR3aa: CASSLLAGDYNEQFF
CDR3nt: TGTGCCAGTAGCTTACTAGCGGGAGACTATAATGAGCAGTTCTTC

abundance: -
v_gene: TRBV28
d_gene: TRBD2
j_gene: TRBJ2-1
CDR3aa: CASSIQREGSNEQFF
CDR3nt: TGTGCCAGCAGTATCCAGCGGGAGGGTAGCAATGAGCAGTTCTTC

abundance: -
v_gene: TRBV7-9
d_gene: -
j_gene: TRBJ2-4
CDR3aa: CASSPPPHRGAGNIQYF
CDR3nt: TGTGCCAGCAGCCCCCCCCCACATCGGGGGGCTGGGAACATTCAGTACTTC

abundance: -
v_gene: TRBV27
d_gene: -
j_gene: TRBJ1-1
CDR3aa: CASSLFSPDRGMNTEAFF
CDR3nt: TGTGCCAGCAGTTTATTTTCCCCTGACAGAGGAATGAACACTGAAGCTTTCTTT

abundance: -
v_gene: TRBV11-2
d_gene: -
j_gene: TRBJ2-5
CDR3aa: CASSLGTPTRQETQYF
CDR3nt: TGTGCCAGCAGCTTAGGGACTCCGACGAGGCAAGAGACCCAGTACTTC

abundance: -
v_gene: TRBV30
d_gene: TRBD2
j_gene: TRBJ2-7
CDR3aa: CAWRGIPGLAGSYEQYF
CDR3nt: TGTGCCTGGAGGGGTATTCCGGGACTAGCGGGATCCTACGAGCAGTACTTC

abundance: -
v_gene: TRBV6-1
d_gene: TRBD1
j_gene: TRBJ1-1
CDR3aa: CASSKQQGGPTEAFF
CDR3nt: TGTGCCAGCAGTAAACAACAGGGGGGCCCCACTGAAGCTTTCTTT

abundance: -
v_gene: TRBV4-2
d_gene: -
j_gene: TRBJ1-5
CDR3aa: CASSQDRDWQPQHF
CDR3nt: TGTGCCAGCAGCCAAGACAGGGATTGGCAGCCCCAGCATTTT

abundance: -
v_gene: TRBV25-1
d_gene: -
j_gene: TRBJ2-2
CDR3aa: CASISNFPDSGPGELFF
CDR3nt: TGTGCCAGCATCTCTAATTTCCCTGACAGTGGCCCCGGGGAGCTGTTTTTT

abundance: -
v_gene: TRBV28
d_gene: -
j_gene: TRBJ1-1
CDR3aa: CASSLGQGNTEAFF
CDR3nt: TGTGCCAGCAGTTTGGGTCAGGGTAACACTGAAGCTTTCTTT

abundance: -
v_gene: TRBV30
d_gene: -
j_gene: TRBJ2-1
CDR3aa: CAWTDFAGSEQFF
CDR3nt: TGTGCCTGGACGGATTTCGCGGGAAGTGAGCAGTTCTTC

abundance: -
v_gene: TRBV7-2
d_gene: -
j_gene: TRBJ2-2
CDR3aa: CASSLQSGSGELFF
CDR3nt: TGTGCCAGCAGCTTACAATCGGGGAGCGGGGAGCTGTTTTTT

abundance: -
v_gene: TRBV27
d_gene: -
j_gene: TRBJ2-6
CDR3aa: CATSIQGQGYNVLTF
CDR3nt: TGTGCCACCTCAATTCAGGGTCAAGGGTACAACGTCCTGACTTTC

abundance: -
v_gene: TRBV30
d_gene: -
j_gene: TRBJ1-3
CDR3aa: CAWSLLTSVDTIYF
CDR3nt: TGTGCCTGGAGTCTCCTAACCTCGGTTGACACCATATATTTT

abundance: -
v_gene: TRBV28
d_gene: -
j_gene: TRBJ1-5
CDR3aa: CASRLQRQPQHF
CDR3nt: TGTGCCAGCAGACTTCAACGGCAGCCCCAGCATTTT

abundance: -
v_gene: TRBV11-2
d_gene: -
j_gene: TRBJ2-7
CDR3aa: CASSPWSDEQYF
CDR3nt: TGTGCCAGCAGCCCGTGGAGCGACGAGCAGTACTTC

abundance: -
v_gene: TRBV28
d_gene: -
j_gene: TRBJ2-5
CDR3aa: CASSFLGVGETQYF
CDR3nt: TGTGCCAGCAGTTTTTTGGGAGTCGGGGAGACCCAGTACTTC

abundance: -
v_gene: TRBV28
d_gene: -
j_gene: TRBJ2-5
CDR3aa: CASSYPRGQETQYF
CDR3nt: TGTGCCAGCAGTTACCCTCGGGGGCAAGAGACCCAGTACTTC

abundance: -
v_gene: TRBV7-9
d_gene: -
j_gene: TRBJ2-3
CDR3aa: CASSPWQYF
CDR3nt: TGTGCCAGCAGCCCCTGGCAGTATTTT

abundance: -
v_gene: TRBV11-2
d_gene: -
j_gene: TRBJ1-4
CDR3aa: CASSFSGLSVNEKLFF
CDR3nt: TGTGCCAGCAGCTTCTCCGGACTGTCAGTAAATGAAAAACTGTTTTTT

abundance: -
v_gene: TRBV4-2
d_gene: -
j_gene: TRBJ2-5
CDR3aa: CASSQGRDQETQYF
CDR3nt: TGTGCCAGCAGCCAAGGGCGGGACCAAGAGACCCAGTACTTC

abundance: -
v_gene: TRBV6-6
d_gene: TRBD1
j_gene: TRBJ1-1
CDR3aa: CASSYGRGSTEAFF
CDR3nt: TGTGCCAGCAGTTACGGCAGGGGGAGTACTGAAGCTTTCTTT

abundance: -
v_gene: TRBV4-2
d_gene: TRBD1
j_gene: TRBJ2-2
CDR3aa: CASSPERTGATGELFF
CDR3nt: TGTGCCAGCAGCCCCGAGCGGACAGGGGCCACCGGGGAGCTGTTTTTT

abundance: -
v_gene: TRBV7-2
d_gene: -
j_gene: TRBJ2-3
CDR3aa: CASSLMGSGSTDTQYF
CDR3nt: TGTGCCAGCAGCTTAATGGGGAGTGGGAGCACAGATACGCAGTATTTT

abundance: -
v_gene: TRBV6-9
d_gene: -
j_gene: TRBJ1-3
CDR3aa: CASSYSAGYGHAGNTIYF
CDR3nt: TGTGCCAGCAGTTATTCTGCCGGTTATGGTCATGCAGGAAACACCATATATTTT